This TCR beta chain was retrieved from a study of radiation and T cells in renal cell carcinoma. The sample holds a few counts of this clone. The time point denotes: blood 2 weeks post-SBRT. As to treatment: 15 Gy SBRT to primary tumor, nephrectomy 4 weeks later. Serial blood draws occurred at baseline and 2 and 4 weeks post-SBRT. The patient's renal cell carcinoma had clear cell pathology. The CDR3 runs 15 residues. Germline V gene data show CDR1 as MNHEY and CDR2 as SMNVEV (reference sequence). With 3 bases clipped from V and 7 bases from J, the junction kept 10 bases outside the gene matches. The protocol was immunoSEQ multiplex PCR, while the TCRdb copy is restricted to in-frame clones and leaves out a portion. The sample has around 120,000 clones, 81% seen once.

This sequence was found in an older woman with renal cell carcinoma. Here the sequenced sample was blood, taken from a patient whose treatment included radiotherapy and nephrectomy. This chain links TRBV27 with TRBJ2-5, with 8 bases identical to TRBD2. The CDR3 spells CASSFSGGPLGTQYF. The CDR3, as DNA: TGTGCCAGCAGTTTCTCGGGGGGGCCCCTAGGGACCCAGTACTTC.